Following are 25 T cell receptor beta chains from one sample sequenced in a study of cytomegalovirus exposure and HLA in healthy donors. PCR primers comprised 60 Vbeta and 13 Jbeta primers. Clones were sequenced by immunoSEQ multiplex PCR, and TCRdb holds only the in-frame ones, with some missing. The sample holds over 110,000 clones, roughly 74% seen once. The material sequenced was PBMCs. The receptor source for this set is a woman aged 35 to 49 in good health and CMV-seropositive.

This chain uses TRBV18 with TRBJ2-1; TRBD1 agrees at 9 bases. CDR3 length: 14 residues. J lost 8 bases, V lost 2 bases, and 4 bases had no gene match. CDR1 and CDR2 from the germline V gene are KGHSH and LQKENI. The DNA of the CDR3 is TGTGCCAGCTCACCATCCGGACAGGGGTATGAGCAGTTCTTC. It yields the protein CASSPSGQGYEQFF.

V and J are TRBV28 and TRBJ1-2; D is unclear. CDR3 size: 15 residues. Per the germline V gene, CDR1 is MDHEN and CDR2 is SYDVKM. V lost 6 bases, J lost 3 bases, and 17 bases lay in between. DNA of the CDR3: TGTGCCAGCAGCCCCCCTCAGGTTTTTCACTATGGCTACACCTTC. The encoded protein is CASSPPQVFHYGYTF.

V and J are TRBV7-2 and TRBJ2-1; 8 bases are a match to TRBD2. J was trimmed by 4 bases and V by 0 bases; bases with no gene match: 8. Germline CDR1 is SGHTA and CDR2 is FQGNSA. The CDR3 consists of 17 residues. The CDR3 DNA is TGTGCCAGCAGCTTAGCACGGGCGGGAGGAAAGTACAATGAGCAGTTCTTC. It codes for CASSLARAGGKYNEQFF.

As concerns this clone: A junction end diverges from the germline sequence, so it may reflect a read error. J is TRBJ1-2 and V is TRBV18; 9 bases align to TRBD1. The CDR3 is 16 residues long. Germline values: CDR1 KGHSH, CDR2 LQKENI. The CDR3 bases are TGTGCCAGCTCCCCACGACAGGGGGACCGGAGCTATGGCTACACCTTC. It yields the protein CASSPRQGDRSYGYTF.

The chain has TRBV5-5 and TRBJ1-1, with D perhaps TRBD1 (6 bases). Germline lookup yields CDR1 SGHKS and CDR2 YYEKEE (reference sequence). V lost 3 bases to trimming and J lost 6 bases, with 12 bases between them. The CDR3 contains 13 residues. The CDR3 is CASSYVRGSEAFF. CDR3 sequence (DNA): TGTGCCAGCAGCTATGTCAGGGGCTCTGAAGCTTTCTTT. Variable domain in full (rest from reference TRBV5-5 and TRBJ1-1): DAGVTQSPTHLIKTRGQQVTLRCSPISGHKSVSWYQQVLGQGPQFIFQYYEKEERGRGNFPDRFSARQFPNYSSELNVNALLLGDSALYLCASSYVRGSEAFFGQGTRLTVV.

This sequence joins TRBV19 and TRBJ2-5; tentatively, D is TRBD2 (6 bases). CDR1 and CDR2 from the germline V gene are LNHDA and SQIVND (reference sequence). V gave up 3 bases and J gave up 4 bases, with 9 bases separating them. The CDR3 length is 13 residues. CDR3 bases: TGTGCCAGTAGTATTTCGGGAGCAGAGACCCAGTACTTC. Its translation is CASSISGAETQYF.

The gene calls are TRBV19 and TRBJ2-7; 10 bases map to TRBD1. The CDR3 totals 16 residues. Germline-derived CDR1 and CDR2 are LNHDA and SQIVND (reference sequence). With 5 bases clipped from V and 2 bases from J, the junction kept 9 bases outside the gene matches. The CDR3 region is CASSWVAGQGTYEQYF. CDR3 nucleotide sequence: TGTGCCAGTAGTTGGGTCGCGGGACAGGGGACCTACGAGCAGTACTTC. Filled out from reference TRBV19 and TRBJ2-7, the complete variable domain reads DGGITQSPKYLFRKEGQNVTLSCEQNLNHDAMYWYRQDPGQGLRLIYYSQIVNDFQKGDIAEGYSVSREKKESFPLTVTSAQKNPTAFYLCASSWVAGQGTYEQYFGPGTRLTVT.

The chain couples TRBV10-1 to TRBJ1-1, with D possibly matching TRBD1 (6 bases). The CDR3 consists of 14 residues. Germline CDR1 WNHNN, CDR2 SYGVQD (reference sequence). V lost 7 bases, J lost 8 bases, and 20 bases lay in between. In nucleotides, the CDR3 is TGCGCCAGCACCTTAGTCCGGCAGGGGCGAGAAGCTTTCTTT. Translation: CASTLVRQGREAFF.

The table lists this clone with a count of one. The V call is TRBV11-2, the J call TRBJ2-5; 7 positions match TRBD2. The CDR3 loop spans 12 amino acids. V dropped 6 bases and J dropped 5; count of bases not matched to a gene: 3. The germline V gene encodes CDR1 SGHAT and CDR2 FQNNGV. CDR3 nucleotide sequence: TGTGCCAGCAGTTGGGGGGGGGAGACCCAGTACTTC. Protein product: CASSWGGETQYF.

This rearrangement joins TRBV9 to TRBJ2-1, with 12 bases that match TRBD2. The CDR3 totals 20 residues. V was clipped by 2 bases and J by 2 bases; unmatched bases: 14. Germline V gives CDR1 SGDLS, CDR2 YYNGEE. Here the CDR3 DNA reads TGTGCCAGCAGCGTTCTCTCTTCTAGCGGGAGGGCCGGAACCTACAATGAGCAGTTCTTC. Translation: CASSVLSSSGRAGTYNEQFF.

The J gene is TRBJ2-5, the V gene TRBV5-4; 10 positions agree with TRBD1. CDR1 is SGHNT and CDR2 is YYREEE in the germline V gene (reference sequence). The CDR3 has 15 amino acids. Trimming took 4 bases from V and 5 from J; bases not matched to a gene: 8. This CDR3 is CASSLGTGEGETQYF. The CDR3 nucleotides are TGTGCCAGCAGCCTAGGGACAGGGGAAGGGGAGACCCAGTACTTC.

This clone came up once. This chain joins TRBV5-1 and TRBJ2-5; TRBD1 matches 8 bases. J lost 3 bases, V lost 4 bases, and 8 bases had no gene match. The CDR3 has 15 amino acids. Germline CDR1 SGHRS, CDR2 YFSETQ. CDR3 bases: TGCGCCAGCAGCCCACCGGGACAGGTCGAAGAGACCCAGTACTTC. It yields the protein CASSPPGQVEETQYF. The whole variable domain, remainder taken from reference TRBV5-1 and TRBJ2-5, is KAGVTQTPRYLIKTRGQQVTLSCSPISGHRSVSWYQQTPGQGLQFLFEYFSETQRNKGNFPGRFSGRQFSNSRSEMNVSTLELGDSALYLCASSPPGQVEETQYFGPGTRLLVL.

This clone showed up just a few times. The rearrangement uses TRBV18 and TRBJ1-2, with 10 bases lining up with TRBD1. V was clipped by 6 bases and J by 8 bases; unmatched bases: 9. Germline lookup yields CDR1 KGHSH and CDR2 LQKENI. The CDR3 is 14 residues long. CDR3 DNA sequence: TGTGCCAGCTCTCCGGGACAGGGGTCAGTAGGCTACACCTTC. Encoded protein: CASSPGQGSVGYTF.

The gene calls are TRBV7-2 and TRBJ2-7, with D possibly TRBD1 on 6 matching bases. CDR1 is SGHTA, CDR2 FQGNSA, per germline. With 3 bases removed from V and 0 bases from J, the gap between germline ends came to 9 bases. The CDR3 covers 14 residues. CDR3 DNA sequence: TGTGCCAGCAGCTTTCAGGGGAGCTCCTACGAGCAGTACTTC. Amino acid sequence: CASSFQGSSYEQYF.

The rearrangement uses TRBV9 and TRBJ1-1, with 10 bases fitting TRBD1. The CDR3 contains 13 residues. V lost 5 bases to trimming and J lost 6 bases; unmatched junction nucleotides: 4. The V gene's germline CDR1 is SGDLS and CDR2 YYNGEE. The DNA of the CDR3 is TGTGCCAGCAGTAAAGGACAGGGGGCTGAAGCTTTCTTT. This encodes CASSKGQGAEAFF.

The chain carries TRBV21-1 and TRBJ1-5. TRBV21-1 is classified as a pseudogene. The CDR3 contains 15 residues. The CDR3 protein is CASRLEGIGNQPQHF. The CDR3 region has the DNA TGTGCCAGCCGCCTAGAGGGAATCGGCAATCAGCCCCAGCATTTT.

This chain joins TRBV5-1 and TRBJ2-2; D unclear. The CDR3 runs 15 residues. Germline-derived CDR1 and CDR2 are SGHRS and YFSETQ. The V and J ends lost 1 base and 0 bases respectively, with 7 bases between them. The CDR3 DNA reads TGCGCCAGCAGCTTGCTGGCCACGAACACCGGGGAGCTGTTTTTT. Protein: CASSLLATNTGELFF.

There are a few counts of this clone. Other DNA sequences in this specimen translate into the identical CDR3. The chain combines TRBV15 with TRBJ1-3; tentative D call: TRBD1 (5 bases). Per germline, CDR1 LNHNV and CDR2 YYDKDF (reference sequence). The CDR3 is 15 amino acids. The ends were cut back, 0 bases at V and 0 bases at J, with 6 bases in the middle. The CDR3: CATSRDRGSGNTIYF. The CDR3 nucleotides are TGTGCCACCAGCAGAGATAGGGGCTCTGGAAACACCATATATTTT.

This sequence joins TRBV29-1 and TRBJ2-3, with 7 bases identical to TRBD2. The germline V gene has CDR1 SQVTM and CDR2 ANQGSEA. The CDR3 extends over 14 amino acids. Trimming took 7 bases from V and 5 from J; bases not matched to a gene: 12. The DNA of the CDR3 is TGCAGCGCCCCCGGAGGGAGGGCCAGAGATACGCAGTATTTT. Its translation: CSAPGGRARDTQYF.

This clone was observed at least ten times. This chain's CDR3 is CASSLGGSGLAGGLEQFF. In nucleotides, the CDR3 is TGTGCCAGCAGCTTAGGGGGCAGTGGACTAGCGGGAGGGCTAGAGCAGTTCTTC. V and J are TRBV11-3 and TRBJ2-1; 15 bases are a match to TRBD2. Looked up from germline, CDR1 is SGHNT and CDR2 is YENEEA. V shed 1 base, J shed 10 bases, and the junction held 11 bases outside the gene matches. The CDR3 consists of 18 residues. Full variable domain (missing parts from reference TRBV11-3 and TRBJ2-1): EAGVVQSPRYKIIEKKQPVAFWCNPISGHNTLYWYLQNLGQGPELLIRYENEEAVDDSQLPKDRFSAERLKGVDSTLKIQPAELGDSAVYLCASSLGGSGLAGGLEQFFGPGTRLTVL.

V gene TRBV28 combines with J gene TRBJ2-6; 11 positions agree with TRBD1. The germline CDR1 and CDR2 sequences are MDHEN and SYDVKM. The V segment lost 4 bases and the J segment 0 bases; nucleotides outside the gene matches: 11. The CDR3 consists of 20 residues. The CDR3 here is CASSSAGTGGSSSGANVLTF. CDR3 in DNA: TGTGCCAGCAGTTCCGCCGGGACAGGGGGTTCTAGCTCTGGGGCCAACGTCCTGACTTTC.

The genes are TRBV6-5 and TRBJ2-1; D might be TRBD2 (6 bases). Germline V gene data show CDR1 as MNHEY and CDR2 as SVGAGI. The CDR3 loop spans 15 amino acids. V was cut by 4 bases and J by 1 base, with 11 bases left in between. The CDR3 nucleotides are TGTGCCAGCAGTTGGAAGCGGGTATCCTACAATGAGCAGTTCTTC. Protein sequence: CASSWKRVSYNEQFF.

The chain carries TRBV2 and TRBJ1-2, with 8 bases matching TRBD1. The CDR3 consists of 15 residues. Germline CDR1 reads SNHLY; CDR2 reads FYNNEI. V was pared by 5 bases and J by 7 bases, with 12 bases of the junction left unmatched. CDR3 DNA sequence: TGTGCCAGCAGTACCGCCGGACAGGGTTTTTTTGGCTACACCTTC. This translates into CASSTAGQGFFGYTF.

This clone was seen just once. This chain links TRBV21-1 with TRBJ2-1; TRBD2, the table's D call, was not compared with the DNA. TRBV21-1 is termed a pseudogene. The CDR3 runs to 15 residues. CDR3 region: CASSILAGNYNEQFF. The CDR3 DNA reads TGTGCCAGCAGCATTCTAGCGGGTAACTACAATGAGCAGTTCTTC.

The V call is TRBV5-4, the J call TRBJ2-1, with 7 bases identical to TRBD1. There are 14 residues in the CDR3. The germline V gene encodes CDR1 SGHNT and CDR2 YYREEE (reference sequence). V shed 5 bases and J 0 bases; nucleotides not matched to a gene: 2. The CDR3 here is CASRTGSSYNEQFF. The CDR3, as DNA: TGTGCCAGCAGGACAGGGAGCTCCTACAATGAGCAGTTCTTC.